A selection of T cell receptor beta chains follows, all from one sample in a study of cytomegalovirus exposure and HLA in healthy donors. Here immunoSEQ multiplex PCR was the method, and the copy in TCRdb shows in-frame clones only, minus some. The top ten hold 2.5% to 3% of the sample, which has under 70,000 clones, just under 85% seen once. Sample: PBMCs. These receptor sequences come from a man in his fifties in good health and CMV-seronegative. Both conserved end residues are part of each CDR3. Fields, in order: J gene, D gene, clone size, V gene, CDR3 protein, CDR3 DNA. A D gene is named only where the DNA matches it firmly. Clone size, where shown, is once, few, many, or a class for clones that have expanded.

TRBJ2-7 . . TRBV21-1 CASSKALYGGVVYEQYF TGTGCCAGCAGCAAAGCGCTTTACGGAGGCGTAGTCTACGAGCAGTACTTC
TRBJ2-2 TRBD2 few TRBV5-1 CASSPGGETGELFF TGCGCCAGCAGCCCGGGAGGGGAAACCGGGGAGCTGTTTTTT
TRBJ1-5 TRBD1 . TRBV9 CASSVGTGNNQPQHF TGTGCCAGCAGCGTCGGGACAGGGAACAATCAGCCCCAGCATTTT
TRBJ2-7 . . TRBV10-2 CASGTLVYEQYF TGCGCCAGCGGGACATTAGTTTACGAGCAGTACTTC
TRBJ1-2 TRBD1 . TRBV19 CASSIDPGTGGNGYTF TGTGCCAGTAGTATAGACCCCGGGACAGGGGGCAATGGCTACACCTTC
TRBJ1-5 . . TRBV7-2 CASSWVTGDNQPQHF TGTGCCAGCAGCTGGGTGACAGGAGACAATCAGCCCCAGCATTTT
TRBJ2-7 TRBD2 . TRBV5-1 CASRPGTSGTYEQYF TGCGCCAGCAGGCCTGGGACTAGCGGAACCTACGAGCAGTACTTC
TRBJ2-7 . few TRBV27 CASSSYLSSYEQYF TGTGCCAGCTCGAGTTACCTTAGCTCCTACGAGCAGTACTTC
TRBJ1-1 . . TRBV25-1 CASRAGNTEAFF TGTGCCAGCAGGGCAGGGAACACTGAAGCTTTCTTT
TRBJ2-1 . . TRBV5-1 CASSSSGATLRNEQFF TGCGCCAGCAGCTCCTCTGGGGCGACTCTAAGAAATGAGCAGTTCTTC
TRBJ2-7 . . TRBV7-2 CASSSGQFSYEQYF TGTGCCAGCAGCTCTGGACAGTTCTCCTACGAGCAGTACTTC
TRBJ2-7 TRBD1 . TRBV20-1 CSALDRPEQYF TGCAGTGCTCTGGACAGGCCCGAGCAGTACTTC
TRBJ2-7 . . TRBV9 CASSVGGNSYEQYF TGTGCCAGCAGCGTAGGCGGGAACTCCTACGAGCAGTACTTC
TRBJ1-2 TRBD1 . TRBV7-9 CASSPGTGTSNYGYTF TGTGCCAGCAGCCCCGGGACAGGCACCTCTAACTATGGCTACACCTTC
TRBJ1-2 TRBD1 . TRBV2 CASSITGTGNGYTF TGTGCCAGCAGCATAACTGGGACAGGGAATGGCTACACCTTC
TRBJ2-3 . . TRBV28 CASSLQGRKTDTQYF TGTGCCAGCAGTCTACAGGGTCGGAAAACAGATACGCAGTATTTT
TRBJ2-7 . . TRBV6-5 CASSLDSGRPYEQYF TGTGCCAGCAGTCTTGATAGCGGAAGACCCTACGAGCAGTACTTC
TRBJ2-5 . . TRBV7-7 CASSKSGSQETQYF TGTGCCAGCAGCAAATCAGGGTCCCAAGAGACCCAGTACTTC
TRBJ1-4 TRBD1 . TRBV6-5 CASRKGGGSEKLFF TGTGCCAGCAGAAAAGGAGGGGGCAGCGAAAAACTGTTTTTT
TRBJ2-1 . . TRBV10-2 CASSERDFVAYEQFF TGCGCCAGCAGTGAAAGGGACTTCGTGGCCTACGAGCAGTTCTTC
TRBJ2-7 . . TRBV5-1 CASSSDPGNRFVYF TGCGCCAGCAGCTCCGATCCGGGAAACCGATTTGTTTACTTC
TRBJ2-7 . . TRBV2 CASSEAWGRYEQYF TGTGCCAGCAGTGAAGCGTGGGGCCGCTACGAGCAGTACTTC
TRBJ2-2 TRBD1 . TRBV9 CASSVARDRGTGELFF TGTGCCAGCAGCGTAGCTCGGGACAGGGGGACCGGGGAGCTGTTTTTT
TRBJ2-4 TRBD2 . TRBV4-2 CASSQGLAGDTYF TGTGCCAGCAGCCAAGGTCTAGCGGGAGATACGTACTTC
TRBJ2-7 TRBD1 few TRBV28 CASTVRQGVYEQYF TGTGCCAGCACTGTAAGACAGGGGGTTTACGAGCAGTACTTC
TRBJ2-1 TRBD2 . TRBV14 CASSQGLATRNEQFF TGTGCCAGCAGCCAGGGACTAGCCACCCGCAATGAGCAGTTCTTC
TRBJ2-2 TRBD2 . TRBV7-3 CASSLGALAGGPGELFF TGTGCCAGCAGCTTAGGGGCTCTAGCGGGGGGGCCCGGGGAGCTGTTTTTT
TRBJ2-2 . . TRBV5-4 CASSLEPGGELFF TGTGCCAGCAGCTTGGAGCCAGGCGGGGAGCTGTTTTTT
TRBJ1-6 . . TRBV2 CASRGGGGTAHSPLHF TGTGCCAGCAGAGGAGGGGGGGGAACGGCCCATTCACCCCTCCACTTT
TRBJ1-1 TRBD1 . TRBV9 CASSVTPGQGGTEAFF TGTGCCAGCAGCGTAACCCCGGGACAGGGGGGCACTGAAGCTTTCTTT
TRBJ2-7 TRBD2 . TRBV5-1 CASSLKTSGGNSYEQYF TGCGCCAGCAGCTTGAAAACTAGCGGGGGGAACTCCTACGAGCAGTACTTC
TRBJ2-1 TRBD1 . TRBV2 CASSEGQGSYNEQFF TGTGCCAGCAGTGAGGGACAGGGGTCCTACAATGAGCAGTTCTTC
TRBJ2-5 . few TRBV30 CAWSVSQETQYF TGTGCCTGGAGTGTATCACAAGAGACCCAGTACTTC
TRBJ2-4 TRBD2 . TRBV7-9 CASSYQPPGTTVNIQYF TGTGCCAGCAGTTACCAACCCCCCGGGACTACCGTAAACATTCAGTACTTC
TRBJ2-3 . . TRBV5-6 CASSLLAREGDTQYF TGTGCCAGCAGCTTGTTGGCCAGGGAAGGAGATACGCAGTATTTT
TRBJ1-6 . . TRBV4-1 CASSQDLANSPLHF TGCGCCAGCAGCCAAGATCTGGCTAATTCACCCCTCCACTTT